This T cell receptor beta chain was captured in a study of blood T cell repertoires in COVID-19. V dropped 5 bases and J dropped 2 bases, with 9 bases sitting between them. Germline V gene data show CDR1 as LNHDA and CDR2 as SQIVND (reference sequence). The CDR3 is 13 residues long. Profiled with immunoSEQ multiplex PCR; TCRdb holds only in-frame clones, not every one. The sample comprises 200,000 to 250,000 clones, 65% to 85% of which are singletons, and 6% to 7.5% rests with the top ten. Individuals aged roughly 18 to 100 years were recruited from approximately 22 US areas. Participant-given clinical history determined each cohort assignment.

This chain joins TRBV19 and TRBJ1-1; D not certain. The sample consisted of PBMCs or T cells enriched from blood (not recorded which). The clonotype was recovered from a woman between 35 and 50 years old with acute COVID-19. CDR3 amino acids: CASSPGPNTEAFF. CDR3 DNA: TGTGCCAGTAGTCCAGGCCCTAACACTGAAGCTTTCTTT.